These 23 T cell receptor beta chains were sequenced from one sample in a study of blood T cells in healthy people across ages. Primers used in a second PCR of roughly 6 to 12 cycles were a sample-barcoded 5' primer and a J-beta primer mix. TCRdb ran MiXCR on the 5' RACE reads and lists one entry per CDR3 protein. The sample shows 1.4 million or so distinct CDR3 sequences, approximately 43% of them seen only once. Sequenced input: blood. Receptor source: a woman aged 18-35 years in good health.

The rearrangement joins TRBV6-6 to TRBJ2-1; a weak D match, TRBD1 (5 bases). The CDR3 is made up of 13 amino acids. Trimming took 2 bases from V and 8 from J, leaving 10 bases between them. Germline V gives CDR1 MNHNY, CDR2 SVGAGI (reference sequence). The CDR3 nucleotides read TGTGCCAGCAGTTACCTTAAGGGGTATGAGCAGTTCTTC. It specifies CASSYLKGYEQFF.

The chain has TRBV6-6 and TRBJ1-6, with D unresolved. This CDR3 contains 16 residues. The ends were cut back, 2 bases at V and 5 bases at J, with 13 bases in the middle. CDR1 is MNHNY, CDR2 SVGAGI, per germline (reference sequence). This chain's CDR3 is CASSYGGATDNSPLHF. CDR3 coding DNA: TGTGCCAGCAGTTACGGAGGCGCGACTGATAATTCACCCCTCCACTTT.

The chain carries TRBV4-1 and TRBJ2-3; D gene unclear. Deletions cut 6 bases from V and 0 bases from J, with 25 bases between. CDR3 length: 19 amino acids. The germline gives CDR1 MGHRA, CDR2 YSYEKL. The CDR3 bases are TGCGCCAGCAGGCCAAGAATTCTACGGCTAGTGGGGAGCACAGATACGCAGTATTTT. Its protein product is CASRPRILRLVGSTDTQYF.

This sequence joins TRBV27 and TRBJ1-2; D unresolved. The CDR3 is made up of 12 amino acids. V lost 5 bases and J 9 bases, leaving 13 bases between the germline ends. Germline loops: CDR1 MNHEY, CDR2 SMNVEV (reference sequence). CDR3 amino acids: CASSVSGWSYTF. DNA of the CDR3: TGTGCCAGCAGTGTGTCAGGTTGGAGCTACACCTTC.

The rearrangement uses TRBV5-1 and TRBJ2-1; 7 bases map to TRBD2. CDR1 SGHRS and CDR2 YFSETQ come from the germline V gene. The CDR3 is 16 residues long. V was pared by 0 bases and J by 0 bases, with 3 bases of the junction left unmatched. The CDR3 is CASSLASGISYNEQFF. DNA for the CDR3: TGCGCCAGCAGCTTGGCTAGCGGAATCTCCTACAATGAGCAGTTCTTC.

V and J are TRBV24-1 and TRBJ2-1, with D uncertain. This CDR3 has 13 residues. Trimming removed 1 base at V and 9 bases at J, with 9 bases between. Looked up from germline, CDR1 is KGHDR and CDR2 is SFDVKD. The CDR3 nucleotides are TGTGCCACCAGTGATTTAGCCGAAGGTGAGCAGTTCTTC. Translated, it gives CATSDLAEGEQFF.

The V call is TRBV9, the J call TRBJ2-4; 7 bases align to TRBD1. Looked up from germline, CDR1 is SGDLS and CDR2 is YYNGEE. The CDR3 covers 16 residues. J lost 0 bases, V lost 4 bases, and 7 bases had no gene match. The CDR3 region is CASSPPRQGAKNIQYF. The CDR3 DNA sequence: TGTGCCAGCAGCCCACCACGACAGGGAGCCAAAAACATTCAGTACTTC.

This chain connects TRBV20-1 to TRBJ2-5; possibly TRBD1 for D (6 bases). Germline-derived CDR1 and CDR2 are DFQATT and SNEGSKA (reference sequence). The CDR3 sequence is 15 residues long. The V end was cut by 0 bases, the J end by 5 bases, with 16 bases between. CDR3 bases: TGCAGTGCTAGAGATCGAGGCAGGGGAACGGAGACCCAGTACTTC. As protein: CSARDRGRGTETQYF.

CDR3 nucleotides: TGTGCCATCAGAGAGCGGGGGAGCACAGATACGCAGTATTTT. It translates to CAIRERGSTDTQYF. V usage is TRBV10-3 and J usage is TRBJ2-3, with 8 bases matching TRBD2. The length of the CDR3 is 14 residues. Germline CDR1 reads ENHRY; CDR2 reads SYGVKD. Trimming at V came to 6 bases and at J to 0 bases, leaving 2 bases not matched to a gene.

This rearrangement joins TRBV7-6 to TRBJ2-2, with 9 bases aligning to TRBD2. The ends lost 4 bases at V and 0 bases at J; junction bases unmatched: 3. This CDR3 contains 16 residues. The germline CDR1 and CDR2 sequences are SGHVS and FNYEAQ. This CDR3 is CASSWSGGTNTGELFF. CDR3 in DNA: TGTGCCAGCAGCTGGAGCGGGGGGACGAACACCGGGGAGCTGTTTTTT. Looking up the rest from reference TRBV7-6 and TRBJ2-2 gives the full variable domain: GAGVSQSPRYKVTKRGQDVALRCDPISGHVSLYWYRQALGQGPEFLTYFNYEAQQDKSGLPNDRFSAERPEGSISTLTIQRTEQRDSAMYRCASSWSGGTNTGELFFGEGSRLTVL.

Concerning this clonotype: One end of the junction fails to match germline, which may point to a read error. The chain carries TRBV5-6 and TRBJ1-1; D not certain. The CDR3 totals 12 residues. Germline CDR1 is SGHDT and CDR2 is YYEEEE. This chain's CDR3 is CASSFGPLEAFF. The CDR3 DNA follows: TGCGCCAGCAGCTTCGGGCCCCTGGAAGCTTTCTTT.

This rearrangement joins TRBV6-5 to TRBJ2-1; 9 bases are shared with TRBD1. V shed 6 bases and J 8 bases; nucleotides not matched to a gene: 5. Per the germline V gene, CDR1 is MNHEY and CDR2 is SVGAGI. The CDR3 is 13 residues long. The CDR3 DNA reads TGTGCCAGCAGGACAGGGGGGGTTGATGAGCAGTTCTTC. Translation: CASRTGGVDEQFF.

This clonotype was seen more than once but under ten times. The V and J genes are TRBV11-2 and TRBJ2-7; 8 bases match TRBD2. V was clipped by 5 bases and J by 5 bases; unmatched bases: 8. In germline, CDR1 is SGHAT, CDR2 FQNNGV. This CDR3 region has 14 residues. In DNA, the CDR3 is TGTGCCAGCAGCGTACGAGCGGGAGCTGACGAGCAGTACTTC. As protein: CASSVRAGADEQYF.

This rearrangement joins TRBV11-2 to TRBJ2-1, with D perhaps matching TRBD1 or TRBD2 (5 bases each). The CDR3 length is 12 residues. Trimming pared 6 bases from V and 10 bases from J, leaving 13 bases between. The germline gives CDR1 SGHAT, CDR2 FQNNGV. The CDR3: CASSLDWGEQFF. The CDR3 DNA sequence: TGTGCCAGCAGTCTTGACTGGGGGGAGCAGTTCTTC.

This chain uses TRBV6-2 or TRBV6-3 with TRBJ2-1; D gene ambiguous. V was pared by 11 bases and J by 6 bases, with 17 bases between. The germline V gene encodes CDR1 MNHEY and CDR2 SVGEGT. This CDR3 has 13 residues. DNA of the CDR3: TGTGCCTCGACTGCCGAACTTTCCAATGAGCAGTTCTTC. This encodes CASTAELSNEQFF.

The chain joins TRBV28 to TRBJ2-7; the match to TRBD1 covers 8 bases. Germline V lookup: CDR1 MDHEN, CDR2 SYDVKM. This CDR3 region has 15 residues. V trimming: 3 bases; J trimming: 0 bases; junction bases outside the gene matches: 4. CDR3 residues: CASSFPGQASYEQYF. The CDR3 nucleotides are TGTGCCAGCAGTTTCCCGGGACAGGCCTCCTACGAGCAGTACTTC.

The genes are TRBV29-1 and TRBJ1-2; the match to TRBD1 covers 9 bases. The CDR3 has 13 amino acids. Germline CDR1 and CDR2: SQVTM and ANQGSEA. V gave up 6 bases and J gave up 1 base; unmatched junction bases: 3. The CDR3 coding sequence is TGCAGCGTGGGACAGGGTTTTAACTATGGCTACACCTTC. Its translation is CSVGQGFNYGYTF.

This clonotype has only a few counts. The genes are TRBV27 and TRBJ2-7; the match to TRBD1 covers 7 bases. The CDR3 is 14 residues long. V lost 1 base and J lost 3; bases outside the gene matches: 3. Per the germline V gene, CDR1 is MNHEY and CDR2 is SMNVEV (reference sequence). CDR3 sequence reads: CASSLYRQGYEQYF. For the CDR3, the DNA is TGTGCCAGCAGTTTATACCGACAGGGCTACGAGCAGTACTTC.

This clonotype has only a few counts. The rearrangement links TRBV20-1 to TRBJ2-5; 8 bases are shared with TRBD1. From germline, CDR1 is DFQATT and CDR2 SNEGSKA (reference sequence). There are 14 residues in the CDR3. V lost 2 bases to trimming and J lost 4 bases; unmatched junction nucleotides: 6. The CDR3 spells CSARPGQGRETQYF. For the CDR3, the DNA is TGCAGTGCTAGACCAGGACAGGGTCGAGAGACCCAGTACTTC.

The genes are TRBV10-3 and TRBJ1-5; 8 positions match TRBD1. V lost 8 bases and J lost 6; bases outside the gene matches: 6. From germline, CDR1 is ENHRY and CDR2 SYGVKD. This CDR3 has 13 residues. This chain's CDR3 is CAIQGALSQPQHF. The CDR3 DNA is TGTGCCATCCAGGGGGCTCTGAGTCAGCCCCAGCATTTT.

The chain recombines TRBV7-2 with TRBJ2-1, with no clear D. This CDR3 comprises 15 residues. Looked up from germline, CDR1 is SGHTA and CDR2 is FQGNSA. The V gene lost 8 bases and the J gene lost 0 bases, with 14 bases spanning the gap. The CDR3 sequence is CASRSVLSSYNEQFF. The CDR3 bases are TGTGCCAGCCGCTCAGTCCTAAGCTCCTACAATGAGCAGTTCTTC.

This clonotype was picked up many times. The CDR3 DNA sequence: TGCGCCAGCAGCTTGGCCGTGGGTCCAGATACGCAGTATTTT. This sequence encodes CASSLAVGPDTQYF. V is TRBV5-1 and J is TRBJ2-3; unclear D gene. This CDR3 is built from 14 residues. The germline CDR1 and CDR2 sequences are SGHRS and YFSETQ. Between the trimmed V and J ends, which lost 0 bases and 4 bases, there was a span of 9 bases. The variable domain in full, with the rest retrieved from reference TRBV5-1 and TRBJ2-3, is KAGVTQTPRYLIKTRGQQVTLSCSPISGHRSVSWYQQTPGQGLQFLFEYFSETQRNKGNFPGRFSGRQFSNSRSEMNVSTLELGDSALYLCASSLAVGPDTQYFGPGTRLTVL.

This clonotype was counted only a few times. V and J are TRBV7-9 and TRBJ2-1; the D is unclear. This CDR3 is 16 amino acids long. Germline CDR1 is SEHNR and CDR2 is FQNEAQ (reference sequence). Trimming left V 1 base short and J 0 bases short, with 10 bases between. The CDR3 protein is CASSLGWGDSYNEQFF. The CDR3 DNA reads TGTGCCAGCAGCTTAGGGTGGGGTGACTCCTACAATGAGCAGTTCTTC.